The clone carrying this TCR beta chain was counted only a few times. The antigen remains undetermined. MiXCR, applied by TCRdb to the 5' RACE reads, yields one record per CDR3 protein. The sample holds 240,000 or so distinct CDR3 sequences, 6.9% seen once. These data belong to a study of T cells after yellow fever vaccination. Study observations and caveats: Overall, a small share of clonotypes was seen in both CD4 and CD8 compartments.

The ends lost 2 bases at V and 2 bases at J; junction bases unmatched: 13. Germline V gene data show CDR1 as MNHEY and CDR2 as SMNVEV (reference sequence). CDR3 length: 21 amino acids. The genes are TRBV27 and TRBJ2-3, with 16 bases fitting TRBD2. Sequenced material: CD4+ T cells sorted from PBMCs, taken 15 days after the yellow fever booster vaccination. The TCR was taken from a man aged 25-45 years who received the YFV17D yellow fever vaccine. CDR3 region: CASSLGLKGTSGRAFTDTQYF. Here the CDR3 DNA reads TGTGCCAGCAGTTTAGGGCTTAAGGGGACTAGCGGGAGGGCCTTCACAGATACGCAGTATTTT.